What follows are 23 T cell receptor beta chains derived from one specimen sequenced in a study of shared clonotypes between healthy human individuals. Profiled with immunoSEQ multiplex PCR; TCRdb holds only in-frame clones, not every one. The sample lists 1.5 million to 2.5 million clones; about 95% were seen once. The naive CD8 population came from CD45RO-negative cells selected for CCR7, without terminally differentiated effector memory CD45RA+ cells. Sequencing used naive CD8+ T cells sorted from blood. The receptors come from a man aged 18 to 29 in good health.

The chain uses TRBV27 and TRBJ2-5; D is possibly TRBD1 (5 bases). Deletions cut 5 bases from V and 7 bases from J, with 23 bases between. The length of the CDR3 is 16 residues. Germline lookup yields CDR1 MNHEY and CDR2 SMNVEV (reference sequence). This chain's CDR3 is CASSPEVGRSYGTQYF. CDR3 nucleotides: TGTGCCAGCAGTCCCGAGGTGGGGCGATCTTACGGGACCCAGTACTTC.

Concerning this clone: Other DNA sequences in this specimen translate into the identical CDR3. The chain couples TRBV27 to TRBJ2-1; no firm D call. The germline V and J ends were trimmed by 3 bases and 6 bases, with 9 bases remaining between them. The CDR3 loop spans 13 amino acids. Germline V gene lookup returns CDR1 MNHEY and CDR2 SMNVEV (reference sequence). CDR3 amino acids: CASSLGGPNEQFF. CDR3 sequence (DNA): TGTGCCAGCAGTTTGGGCGGACCCAATGAGCAGTTCTTC.

This sequence joins TRBV4-1 and TRBJ2-1; 7 positions match TRBD1. Germline V gene data show CDR1 as MGHRA and CDR2 as YSYEKL. V lost 3 bases, J lost 6 bases, and 2 bases stayed unmatched. The CDR3 is 13 amino acids. CDR3 loop: CASSQGQLNEQFF. In DNA, the CDR3 is TGCGCCAGCAGCCAGGGACAGCTCAATGAGCAGTTCTTC.

Turning to this clone: This sample also contains other DNA sequences that code for the same CDR3. This rearrangement joins TRBV6-5 to TRBJ2-1; D is undetermined. Germline V gene sequence: CDR1 MNHEY, CDR2 SVGAGI. The CDR3 covers 13 residues. V was pared by 0 bases and J by 4 bases, with 4 bases between. The CDR3 region has the DNA TGTGCCAGCAGTTACTCGGTGTACAATGAGCAGTTCTTC. Amino acids: CASSYSVYNEQFF.

V gene TRBV7-8 combines with J gene TRBJ2-6; possibly TRBD2 for D (5 bases). Germline V gene sequence: CDR1 SGHVS, CDR2 FQNEAQ. There are 16 residues in the CDR3. V gave up 5 bases and J gave up 2 bases, with 13 bases separating them. In DNA form, the CDR3 reads TGTGCCAGCAGCAGGACTGCCCCCACTGGGGCCAACGTCCTGACTTTC. This encodes CASSRTAPTGANVLTF.

The gene calls are TRBV28 and TRBJ1-1; D ambiguous. Germline CDR1 MDHEN, CDR2 SYDVKM. V lost 6 bases and J 2 bases, leaving 13 bases between the germline ends. CDR3 length equals 14 residues. The CDR3 sequence: CASSPVSANTEAFF. CDR3 in DNA: TGTGCCAGCAGCCCGGTATCCGCCAACACTGAAGCTTTCTTT.

Concerning this clone itself: Other DNA sequences in this sample translate to the same CDR3. This sequence joins TRBV6-5 and TRBJ1-6; D is possibly TRBD1 (5 bases). The CDR3 has 12 amino acids. From germline, CDR1 is MNHEY and CDR2 SVGAGI. Deletions cut 8 bases from V and 8 bases from J, with 10 bases between. For the CDR3, the DNA is TGTGCCAGCGGTCCAGGGTATTCACCCCTCCACTTT. It yields the protein CASGPGYSPLHF.

The CDR3 loop is CASSDSRGQGFAPYMNTEAFF. In nucleotides, the CDR3 is TGTGCCAGCAGTGACTCCCGGGGACAGGGGTTCGCCCCTTACATGAACACTGAAGCTTTCTTT. This chain connects TRBV6-4 to TRBJ1-1, with 10 bases that match TRBD1. V was clipped by 0 bases and J by 0 bases; unmatched bases: 16. Per the germline V gene, CDR1 is MRHNA and CDR2 is SNTAGT. The CDR3 is 21 residues long.

This chain joins TRBV27 and TRBJ2-7; 7 nucleotides line up with TRBD1. Unmatched junction bases numbered 2, after V lost 2 bases and J lost 1 base. Per germline, CDR1 MNHEY and CDR2 SMNVEV (reference sequence). The CDR3 consists of 14 residues. The CDR3 reads CASSLRGQSYEQYF. The CDR3 DNA follows: TGTGCCAGCAGTTTAAGGGGGCAGTCCTACGAGCAGTACTTC.

V is TRBV10-3 and J is TRBJ2-7, with D perhaps matching TRBD1 or TRBD2 (5 bases each). This CDR3 has 15 amino acids. V was shortened by 6 bases and J by 0 bases, with 15 bases between the two germline ends. Germline V gene lookup returns CDR1 ENHRY and CDR2 SYGVKD. CDR3 sequence (DNA): TGTGCCATCAGGCCCTCCGGGACCGACTCCTACGAGCAGTACTTC. The encoded protein is CAIRPSGTDSYEQYF.

Points on this clone: Other DNA variants within this sample encode the same CDR3. The gene calls are TRBV6-5 and TRBJ2-7; 8 nucleotides line up with TRBD1. Losses at the gene ends were 0 bases for V and 5 bases for J; bases not matched to a gene: 6. Per the germline V gene, CDR1 is MNHEY and CDR2 is SVGAGI. This CDR3 spans 15 amino acids. As DNA, the CDR3 is TGTGCCAGCAGTTACTCAGGACAGGGAGGCGACGAGCAGTACTTC. Translating gives CASSYSGQGGDEQYF.

This clone was found once. The chain links TRBV30 to TRBJ2-7; 9 positions match TRBD1. The V and J ends lost 3 bases and 5 bases, in that order; junction bases with no gene match: 5. The CDR3 covers 13 residues. Germline assignment: CDR1 GTSNPN and CDR2 SVGIG (reference sequence). CDR3 sequence: CAWSEGQGDEQYF. The CDR3 DNA reads as TGTGCCTGGAGCGAGGGACAGGGAGACGAGCAGTACTTC.

The chain uses TRBV5-1 and TRBJ2-7; no clear D gene. Deletions cut 0 bases from V and 0 bases from J, with 10 bases between. Germline V lookup: CDR1 SGHRS, CDR2 YFSETQ. This CDR3 comprises 15 residues. The CDR3 DNA reads TGCGCCAGCAGCTTGGTATCCCCGGTCTCCTACGAGCAGTACTTC. It specifies CASSLVSPVSYEQYF.

The chain combines TRBV9 with TRBJ2-1; 13 bases are shared with TRBD2. Germline V gene lookup returns CDR1 SGDLS and CDR2 YYNGEE. V gave up 8 bases and J gave up 8 bases; unmatched junction bases: 4. This CDR3 is built from 13 residues. The CDR3 spells CASEGLAGDEQFF. The CDR3 bases are TGTGCCAGTGAAGGACTAGCGGGAGATGAGCAGTTCTTC.

The chain employs TRBV4-3 and TRBJ2-7; tentative D call: TRBD1 (5 bases). This CDR3 spans 16 amino acids. Germline CDR1 and CDR2: LGHNA and YSLEER. Trimming left V 3 bases short and J 2 bases short, with 17 bases between. This CDR3 reads CASSQDQGPNPYEQYF. The CDR3 DNA reads TGCGCCAGCAGCCAGGACCAGGGCCCAAACCCCTACGAGCAGTACTTC.

V usage is TRBV4-3 and J usage is TRBJ2-4; TRBD1 is a possible D gene (6 bases). Trimming pared 0 bases from V and 2 bases from J, leaving 11 bases between. The CDR3 totals 16 residues. CDR1 LGHNA and CDR2 YSLEER come from the germline V gene. The CDR3 region has the DNA TGCGCCAGCAGCCAAGAGCCTCAGGGGACCAAAAACATTCAGTACTTC. Amino acid sequence: CASSQEPQGTKNIQYF.

The chain combines TRBV27 with TRBJ2-3; a weak D match, TRBD1 (5 bases). This CDR3 is built from 16 residues. CDR1 and CDR2 from the germline V gene are MNHEY and SMNVEV (reference sequence). Between the trimmed V and J ends, which lost 5 bases and 1 base, there was a span of 16 bases. CDR3 bases: TGTGCCAGCAGTCCGCTCGCCCCACAGGGCACAGATACGCAGTATTTT. Protein product: CASSPLAPQGTDTQYF.

Comment on this clone: Additional DNA sequences in this sample encode the identical CDR3. The rearrangement links TRBV5-4 to TRBJ1-1, with D unresolved. The ends were cut back, 2 bases at V and 1 base at J, with 6 bases in the middle. The CDR3 extends over 13 amino acids. CDR1 and CDR2 (germline): SGHNT, YYREEE (reference sequence). The CDR3 region is CASSFAENTEAFF. CDR3 coding DNA: TGTGCCAGCAGCTTCGCAGAGAACACTGAAGCTTTCTTT.

J is TRBJ2-7 and V is TRBV6-6; D unresolved. V was trimmed by 6 bases and J by 2 bases, leaving 11 bases between them. Germline V gives CDR1 MNHNY, CDR2 SVGAGI (reference sequence). The CDR3 extends over 13 amino acids. CDR3 bases: TGTGCCAGCAGCACCTTAGGGACCTACGAGCAGTACTTC. Its protein is CASSTLGTYEQYF.

The chain uses TRBV7-9 and TRBJ2-7; the match to TRBD2 covers 8 bases. CDR3 size: 15 residues. The V segment lost 5 bases and the J segment 5 bases; nucleotides outside the gene matches: 11. Germline CDR1 reads SEHNR; CDR2 reads FQNEAQ (reference sequence). Here the CDR3 DNA reads TGTGCCAGCAGCCTAAGCGGCGGGGGGCTAAACGAGCAGTACTTC. Translated, it gives CASSLSGGGLNEQYF.

In nucleotides, the CDR3 is TGTGCCTGGAGTGCGGGGGTTGGTAACTACGAGCAGTACTTC. It encodes CAWSAGVGNYEQYF. The V call is TRBV30, the J call TRBJ2-7; D perhaps matches TRBD2 (6 bases). The CDR3 covers 14 residues. The V and J ends lost 1 base and 3 bases respectively, with 13 bases between them. From germline, CDR1 is GTSNPN and CDR2 SVGIG (reference sequence). Drawing the rest from reference TRBV30 and TRBJ2-7, the complete variable domain is SQTIHQWPATLVQPVGSPLSLECTVEGTSNPNLYWYRQAAGRGLQLLFYSVGIGQISSEVPQNLSASRPQDRQFILSSKKLLLSDSGFYLCAWSAGVGNYEQYFGPGTRLTVT.

The rearrangement links TRBV29-1 to TRBJ1-2; possible D gene TRBD1, 5 bases. Trimming removed 7 bases from V and 8 bases from J, with 14 bases in between. The CDR3 sequence is 11 residues long. Germline assignment: CDR1 SQVTM and CDR2 ANQGSEA. The CDR3 spells CSARWGMGYTF. The CDR3 DNA reads TGCAGCGCTCGATGGGGGATGGGCTACACCTTC.

This clone was seen just once. The J gene is TRBJ2-7, the V gene TRBV4-1; D not certain. Germline V gene lookup returns CDR1 MGHRA and CDR2 YSYEKL. This CDR3 is built from 15 residues. V lost 2 bases, J lost 1 base, and 12 bases lay in between. The CDR3 sequence: CASSQSMAESYEQYF. For the CDR3, the DNA is TGCGCCAGCAGCCAATCCATGGCGGAATCCTACGAGCAGTACTTC.